A selection of T cell receptor beta chains follows, all from one sample in a study of OX40 agonist ivuxolimab in advanced cancers. Sequencing was performed with immunoSEQ multiplex PCR; in TCRdb, only in-frame clones are kept and a portion is missing. The repertoire holds 70,000 to 85,000 clones, with about 93% as singletons. Specimen: CD4+ or CD8+ T cells sorted from blood, collected in a trial of the OX40 agonist ivuxolimab. The receptor set was obtained from an adult with an advanced solid tumor such as melanoma, head and neck, liver or kidney cancer. Both conserved end residues are part of each CDR3. A D gene is named only where the DNA matches it firmly. Rows may omit the clone size; those that give it use once, few, many or a size class.

V: TRBV6-4
D: NA
J: TRBJ1-2
size: NA
DNA: TGTGCCAGCAGTGAATCCCGACGGGGACCCCTTAAAGGCGGCTACACCTTC
CDR3: CASSESRRGPLKGGYTF

V: TRBV29-1
D: NA
J: TRBJ1-2
size: NA
DNA: TGCAGCGTCGAGGGGGGGAAGGGCTACACCTTC
CDR3: CSVEGGKGYTF

V: TRBV21-1
D: NA
J: TRBJ2-1
size: NA
DNA: TGTGCCAGCAGCAGCGAACCTTCGGGACTAGCGGGAGGGAGGGATGAGCAGTTCTTC
CDR3: CASSSEPSGLAGGRDEQFF

V: TRBV13
D: NA
J: TRBJ1-3
size: NA
DNA: TGTGCCAGCAGTCTAAGGGTTGGAGTAAACACCATATATTTT
CDR3: CASSLRVGVNTIYF

V: TRBV6-5
D: NA
J: TRBJ1-2
size: NA
DNA: TGTGCCAGCAGTTACTCCAGGATCTATGGCTACACCTTC
CDR3: CASSYSRIYGYTF

V: TRBV9
D: TRBD2
J: TRBJ2-3
size: NA
DNA: TGTGCCAGCAGCGGGGGGACTAGCGGGGGCACAGATACGCAGTATTTT
CDR3: CASSGGTSGGTDTQYF

V: TRBV6-5
D: TRBD2
J: TRBJ2-4
size: medium-sized
DNA: TGTGCCAGCAGTTACTCTCGCGGGAGTGACATTCAGTACTTC
CDR3: CASSYSRGSDIQYF

V: TRBV4-2
D: NA
J: TRBJ2-7
size: NA
DNA: TGTGCCAGCAGCTTGGGCGCCGAGCAGTACTTC
CDR3: CASSLGAEQYF

V: TRBV27
D: TRBD2
J: TRBJ2-1
size: NA
DNA: TGTGCCAGCAGTTCGGGGGGAGGCCACTCCTACAATGAGCAGTTCTTC
CDR3: CASSSGGGHSYNEQFF

V: TRBV13
D: NA
J: TRBJ2-7
size: NA
DNA: TGTGCCAGCAGCGGACAGACTCGTTCCTACGAGCAGTACTTC
CDR3: CASSGQTRSYEQYF

V: TRBV2
D: TRBD1
J: TRBJ2-7
size: NA
DNA: TGTGCCGGCACCGGGACAGTCTCCTACGAGCAGTACTTC
CDR3: CAGTGTVSYEQYF

V: TRBV29-1
D: TRBD2
J: TRBJ2-7
size: NA
DNA: TGCAGCGTTCAAACGGGGGGGGCCCGGAGTTACGAGCAGTACTTC
CDR3: CSVQTGGARSYEQYF

V: TRBV9
D: TRBD2
J: TRBJ2-7
size: NA
DNA: TGTGCCAGCAGCTTAAGCGGGAGCCACGTCTACTACGAGCAGTACTTC
CDR3: CASSLSGSHVYYEQYF

V: TRBV9
D: TRBD2
J: TRBJ2-1
size: NA
DNA: TGTGCCAGCAGCGCGACTAGCGGGAGGGCGGCTGAGCAGTTCTTC
CDR3: CASSATSGRAAEQFF

V: TRBV29-1
D: NA
J: TRBJ2-2
size: NA
DNA: TGCAGCGTTGAAGAGAGGGGGGCCGTCACCGGGGAGCTGTTTTTT
CDR3: CSVEERGAVTGELFF

V: TRBV9
D: NA
J: TRBJ1-5
size: NA
DNA: TGTGCCAGCAGTGCCGGGGGTGGTAATCAGCCCCAGCATTTT
CDR3: CASSAGGGNQPQHF

V: TRBV6-6
D: TRBD1
J: TRBJ2-2
size: NA
DNA: TGTGCCAGCAGTCGGAGGGACAGGGGAACCGGGGAGCTGTTTTTT
CDR3: CASSRRDRGTGELFF

V: TRBV13
D: NA
J: TRBJ2-7
size: once
DNA: TGTGCCAGCAGCAACCCGTCGCAGGCGTCCTACGAGCAGTACTTC
CDR3: CASSNPSQASYEQYF

V: TRBV7-9
D: TRBD1
J: TRBJ1-1
size: once
DNA: TGTGCCAGCAGCTTATGGACAGGGTCGCCTGAAGCTTTCTTT
CDR3: CASSLWTGSPEAFF

V: TRBV7-9
D: NA
J: TRBJ2-5
size: NA
DNA: TGTGCCAGCAGCGATAGAAGAAACCAAGAGACCCAGTACTTC
CDR3: CASSDRRNQETQYF

V: TRBV27
D: NA
J: TRBJ2-7
size: NA
DNA: TGTGCCAGCAGCCTTAGCCAGGGTCGCGAGCAGTACTTC
CDR3: CASSLSQGREQYF

V: TRBV4-2
D: NA
J: TRBJ2-1
size: NA
DNA: TGTGCCAGCAGCCAATGGGCCGGGATTTCGGAGCAGTTCTTC
CDR3: CASSQWAGISEQFF

V: TRBV9
D: NA
J: TRBJ2-7
size: NA
DNA: TGTGCCAGCAGCGTAGGGGGTTTCAGCGAGCAGTACTTC
CDR3: CASSVGGFSEQYF

V: TRBV2
D: NA
J: TRBJ1-6
size: NA
DNA: TGTGCCAGCAGGGCCAGGGGCAGCTCCTATAATTCACCCCTCCACTTT
CDR3: CASRARGSSYNSPLHF

V: TRBV9
D: NA
J: TRBJ2-7
size: NA
DNA: TGTGCCAGCAGCGTAGAGGGCGGGACCCCCACCTACGAGCAGTACTTC
CDR3: CASSVEGGTPTYEQYF

V: TRBV2
D: NA
J: TRBJ2-3
size: NA
DNA: TGTGCCAGCAGACGTGCCGGTGGGAGAGGAGGCACAGATACGCAGTATTTT
CDR3: CASRRAGGRGGTDTQYF

V: TRBV7-2
D: TRBD2
J: TRBJ2-7
size: NA
DNA: TGTGCCAGCAGCCCACTGGGGGGGAGAAACTACGAGCAGTACTTC
CDR3: CASSPLGGRNYEQYF

V: TRBV4-2
D: NA
J: TRBJ1-1
size: NA
DNA: TGTGCCAGCAGCCAAGACGGCAGGGGGAACACTGAAGCTTTCTTT
CDR3: CASSQDGRGNTEAFF

V: TRBV6-6
D: TRBD2
J: TRBJ2-7
size: NA
DNA: TGTGCCAGCAGCCAAGGACTAGCCGACTCCTACGAGCAGTACTTC
CDR3: CASSQGLADSYEQYF

V: TRBV4-2
D: NA
J: TRBJ1-5
size: NA
DNA: TGTGCCAGCAGCCAAGTGACAGCCTCAGGAGTAAATCAGCCCCAGCATTTT
CDR3: CASSQVTASGVNQPQHF

V: TRBV7-8
D: NA
J: TRBJ2-7
size: NA
DNA: TGTGCCAGCAGCTTGCATCAGGGTCCATCCTACGAGCAGTACTTC
CDR3: CASSLHQGPSYEQYF

V: TRBV28
D: NA
J: TRBJ2-7
size: NA
DNA: TGTGCCAGCCAAGTACAGGGAACCTACGAGCAGTACTTC
CDR3: CASQVQGTYEQYF

V: TRBV7-2
D: NA
J: TRBJ2-5
size: NA
DNA: TGTGCCAGCAGCCTGGCGAACGGGATCACGACCTTAGAGACCCAGTACTTC
CDR3: CASSLANGITTLETQYF

V: TRBV27
D: TRBD1
J: TRBJ1-2
size: NA
DNA: TGTGCCAGCAGCGTGACAGGGTTCTATGGCTACACCTTC
CDR3: CASSVTGFYGYTF

V: TRBV19
D: NA
J: TRBJ2-7
size: NA
DNA: TGTGCCAGTAGTATGGGGCAGGGGAGTGGTTACGAGCAGTACTTC
CDR3: CASSMGQGSGYEQYF

V: TRBV19
D: TRBD2
J: TRBJ2-1
size: NA
DNA: TGTGCCAGTAGTATATCCGGGACTAGGTTTGGTGAGCAGTTCTTC
CDR3: CASSISGTRFGEQFF